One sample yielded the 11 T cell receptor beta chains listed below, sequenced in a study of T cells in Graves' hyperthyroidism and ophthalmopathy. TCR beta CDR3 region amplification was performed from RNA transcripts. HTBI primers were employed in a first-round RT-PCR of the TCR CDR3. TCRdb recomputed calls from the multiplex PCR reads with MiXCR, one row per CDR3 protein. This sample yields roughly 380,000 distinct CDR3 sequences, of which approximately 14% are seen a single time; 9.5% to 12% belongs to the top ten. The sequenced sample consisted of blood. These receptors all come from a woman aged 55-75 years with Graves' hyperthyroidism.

CDR3 nucleotides: TGTGCCAGCAGTTTAGGGCTCACCCCTTCCTCCTACGAGCAGTACTTC. Its protein is CASSLGLTPSSYEQYF. The gene calls are TRBV27 and TRBJ2-7, with D uncertain. Germline assignment: CDR1 MNHEY and CDR2 SMNVEV (reference sequence). This CDR3 contains 16 residues. V shed 2 bases and J shed 0 bases, with 14 bases lying between them.

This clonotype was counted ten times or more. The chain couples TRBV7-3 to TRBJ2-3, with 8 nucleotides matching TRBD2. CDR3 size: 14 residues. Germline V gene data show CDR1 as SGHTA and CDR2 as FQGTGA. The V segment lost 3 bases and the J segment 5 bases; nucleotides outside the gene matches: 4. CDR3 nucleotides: TGTGCCAGCAGCTTCTCGGGAGGGCGAGATACGCAGTATTTT. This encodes CASSFSGGRDTQYF.

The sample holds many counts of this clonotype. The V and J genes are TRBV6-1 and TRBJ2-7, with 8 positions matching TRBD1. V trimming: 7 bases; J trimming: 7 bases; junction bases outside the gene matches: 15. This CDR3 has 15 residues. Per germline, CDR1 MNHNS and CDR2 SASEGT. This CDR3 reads CASIIADRAVGEQYF. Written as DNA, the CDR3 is TGTGCCAGCATCATAGCGGACAGGGCGGTAGGTGAGCAGTACTTC.

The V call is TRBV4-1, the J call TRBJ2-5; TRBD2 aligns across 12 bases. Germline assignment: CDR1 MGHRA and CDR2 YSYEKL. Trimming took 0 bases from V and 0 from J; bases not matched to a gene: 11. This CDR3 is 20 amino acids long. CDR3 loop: CASSQDVAASGRDYQETQYF. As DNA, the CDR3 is TGCGCCAGCAGCCAAGATGTAGCGGCTAGCGGGAGGGATTACCAAGAGACCCAGTACTTC.

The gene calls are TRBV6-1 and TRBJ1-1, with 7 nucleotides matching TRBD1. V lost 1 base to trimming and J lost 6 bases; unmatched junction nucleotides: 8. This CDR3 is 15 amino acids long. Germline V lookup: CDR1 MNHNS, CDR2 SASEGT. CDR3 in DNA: TGTGCCAGCAGTGAAGGACCACAGGGGAGGCCTGAAGCTTTCTTT. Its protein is CASSEGPQGRPEAFF.

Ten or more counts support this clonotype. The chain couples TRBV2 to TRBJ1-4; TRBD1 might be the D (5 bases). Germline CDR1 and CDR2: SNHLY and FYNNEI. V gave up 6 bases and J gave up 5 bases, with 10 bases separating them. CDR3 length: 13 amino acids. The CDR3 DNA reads TGTGCCAGCAGACGACAGAGAAATGAAAAACTGTTTTTT. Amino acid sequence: CASRRQRNEKLFF.

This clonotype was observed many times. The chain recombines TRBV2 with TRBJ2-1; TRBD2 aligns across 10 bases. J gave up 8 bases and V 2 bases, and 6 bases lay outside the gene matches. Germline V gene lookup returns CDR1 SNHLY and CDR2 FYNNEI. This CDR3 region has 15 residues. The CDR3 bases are TGTGCCAGCAGTGAACTAGCGGGAGTGGGAGATGAGCAGTTCTTC. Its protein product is CASSELAGVGDEQFF.

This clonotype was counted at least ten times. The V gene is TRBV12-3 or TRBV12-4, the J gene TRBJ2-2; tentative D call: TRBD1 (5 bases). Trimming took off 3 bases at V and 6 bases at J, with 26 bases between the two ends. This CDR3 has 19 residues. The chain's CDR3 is CASSFLLSFAGFRSGELFF. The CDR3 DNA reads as TGTGCCAGCAGTTTTCTTCTTTCTTTCGCAGGGTTTCGATCCGGGGAGCTGTTTTTT.

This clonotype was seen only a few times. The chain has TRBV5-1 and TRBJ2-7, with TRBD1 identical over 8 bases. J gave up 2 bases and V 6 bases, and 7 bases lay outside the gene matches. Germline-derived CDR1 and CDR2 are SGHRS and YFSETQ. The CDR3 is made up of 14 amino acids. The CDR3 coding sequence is TGCGCCAGCACTCCCGGGACAGGAACCTACGAGCAGTACTTC. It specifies CASTPGTGTYEQYF. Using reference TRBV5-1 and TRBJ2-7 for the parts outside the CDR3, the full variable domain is KAGVTQTPRYLIKTRGQQVTLSCSPISGHRSVSWYQQTPGQGLQFLFEYFSETQRNKGNFPGRFSGRQFSNSRSEMNVSTLELGDSALYLCASTPGTGTYEQYFGPGTRLTVT.

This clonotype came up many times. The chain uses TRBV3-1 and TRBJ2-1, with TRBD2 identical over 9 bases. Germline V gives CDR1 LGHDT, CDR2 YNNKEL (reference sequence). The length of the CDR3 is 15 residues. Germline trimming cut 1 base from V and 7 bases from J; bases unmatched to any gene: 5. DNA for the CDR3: TGTGCCAGCAGCCAAGGAGCGGGAGGTAGGAATGAGCAGTTCTTC. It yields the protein CASSQGAGGRNEQFF.

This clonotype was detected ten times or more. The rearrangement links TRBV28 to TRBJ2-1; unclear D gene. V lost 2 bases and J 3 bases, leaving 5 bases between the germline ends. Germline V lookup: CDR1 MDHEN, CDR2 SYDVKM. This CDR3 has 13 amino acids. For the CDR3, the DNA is TGTGCCAGCAGTTTAGACAACTACAATGAGCAGTTCTTC. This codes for CASSLDNYNEQFF. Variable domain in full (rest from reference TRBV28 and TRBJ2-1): DVKVTQSSRYLVKRTGEKVFLECVQDMDHENMFWYRQDPGLGLRLIYFSYDVKMKEKGDIPEGYSVSREKKERFSLILESASTNQTSMYLCASSLDNYNEQFFGPGTRLTVL.